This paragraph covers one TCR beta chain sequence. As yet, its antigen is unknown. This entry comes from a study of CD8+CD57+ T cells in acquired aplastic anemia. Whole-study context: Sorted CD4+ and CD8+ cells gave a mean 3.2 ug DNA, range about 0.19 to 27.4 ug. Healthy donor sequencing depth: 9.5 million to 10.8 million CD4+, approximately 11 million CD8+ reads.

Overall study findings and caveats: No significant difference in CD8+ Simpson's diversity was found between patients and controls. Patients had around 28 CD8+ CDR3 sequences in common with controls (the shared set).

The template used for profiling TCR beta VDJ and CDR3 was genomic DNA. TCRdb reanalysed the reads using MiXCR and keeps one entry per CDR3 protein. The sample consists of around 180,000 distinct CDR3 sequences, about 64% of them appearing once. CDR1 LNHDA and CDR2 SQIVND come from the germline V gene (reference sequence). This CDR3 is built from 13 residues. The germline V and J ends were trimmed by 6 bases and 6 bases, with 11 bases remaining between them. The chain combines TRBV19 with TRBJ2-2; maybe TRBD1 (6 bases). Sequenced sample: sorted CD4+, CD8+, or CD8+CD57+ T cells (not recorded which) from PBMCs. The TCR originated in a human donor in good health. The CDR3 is CASSQAGAGELFF. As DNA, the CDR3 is TGTGCCAGTAGCCAGGCAGGGGCCGGGGAGCTGTTTTTT. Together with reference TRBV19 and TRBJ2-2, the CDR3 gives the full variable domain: DGGITQSPKYLFRKEGQNVTLSCEQNLNHDAMYWYRQDPGQGLRLIYYSQIVNDFQKGDIAEGYSVSREKKESFPLTVTSAQKNPTAFYLCASSQAGAGELFFGEGSRLTVL.